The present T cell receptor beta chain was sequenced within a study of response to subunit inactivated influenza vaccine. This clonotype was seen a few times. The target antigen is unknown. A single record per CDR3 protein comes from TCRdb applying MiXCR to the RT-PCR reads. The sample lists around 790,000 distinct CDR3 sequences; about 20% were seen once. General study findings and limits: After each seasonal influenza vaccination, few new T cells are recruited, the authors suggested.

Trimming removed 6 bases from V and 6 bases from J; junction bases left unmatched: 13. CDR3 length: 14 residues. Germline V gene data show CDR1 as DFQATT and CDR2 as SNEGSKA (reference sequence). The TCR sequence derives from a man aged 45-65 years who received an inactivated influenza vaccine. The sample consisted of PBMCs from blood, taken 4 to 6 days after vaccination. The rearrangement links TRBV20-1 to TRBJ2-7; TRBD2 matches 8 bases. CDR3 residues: CSAPTSGTLGEQYF. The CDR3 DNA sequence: TGCAGTGCGCCTACTAGCGGCACTTTAGGCGAGCAGTACTTC.